The source of this T cell receptor beta chain is a study of T-cell memory formation after mild COVID-19. In this sample, this clonotype turned up a few times. Libraries for TCRalpha and TCRbeta carried sample barcodes and unique molecular identifiers via 5'RACE. TCRdb processed the 5' RACE reads anew with MiXCR; each CDR3 protein has one entry. The table includes roughly 170,000 distinct CDR3 sequences, around 20% detected once. Germline CDR1 reads MNHEY; CDR2 reads SMNVEV (reference sequence). V dropped 2 bases and J dropped 1 base, with 11 bases sitting between them. The CDR3 consists of 15 residues.

The V gene is TRBV27, the J gene TRBJ1-1; tentatively, D is TRBD1 (5 bases). Sequencing was carried out using PBMCs or a T cell subset sorted from them (not recorded which). The sequence derives from a young man who had mild COVID-19 (a few samples of this study predate the infection). Cell type and time point are not known. CDR3 in amino acids: CASSLMGPTNTEAFF. Here the CDR3 DNA reads TGTGCCAGCAGTTTAATGGGACCGACGAACACTGAAGCTTTCTTT.